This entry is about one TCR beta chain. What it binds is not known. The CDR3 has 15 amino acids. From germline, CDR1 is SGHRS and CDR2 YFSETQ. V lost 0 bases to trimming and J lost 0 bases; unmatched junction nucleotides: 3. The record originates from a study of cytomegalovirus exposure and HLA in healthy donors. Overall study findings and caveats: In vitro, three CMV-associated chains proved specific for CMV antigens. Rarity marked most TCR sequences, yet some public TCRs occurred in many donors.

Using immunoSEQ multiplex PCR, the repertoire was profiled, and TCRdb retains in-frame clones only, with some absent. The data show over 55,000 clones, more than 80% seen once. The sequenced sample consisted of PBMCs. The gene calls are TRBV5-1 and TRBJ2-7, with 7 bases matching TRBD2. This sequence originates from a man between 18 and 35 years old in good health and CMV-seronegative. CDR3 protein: CASSLGGGSSYEQYF. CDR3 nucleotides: TGCGCCAGCAGCTTGGGCGGCGGGAGCTCCTACGAGCAGTACTTC.